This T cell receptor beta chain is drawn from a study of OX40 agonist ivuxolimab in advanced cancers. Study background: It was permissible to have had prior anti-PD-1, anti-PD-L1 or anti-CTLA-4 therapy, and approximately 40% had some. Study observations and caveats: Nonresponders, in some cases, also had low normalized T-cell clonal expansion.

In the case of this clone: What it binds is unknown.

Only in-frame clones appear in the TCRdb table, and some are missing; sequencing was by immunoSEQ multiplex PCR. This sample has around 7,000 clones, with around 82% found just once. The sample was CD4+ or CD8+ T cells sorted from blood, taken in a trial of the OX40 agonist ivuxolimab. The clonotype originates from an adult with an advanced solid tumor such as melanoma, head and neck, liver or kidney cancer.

This chain's CDR3 is CASSDSRRAGNTDTQYF. The CDR3 coding sequence is TGTGCCAGCAGTGACTCGAGAAGGGCGGGGAACACAGATACGCAGTATTTT. The chain has TRBV6-4 and TRBJ2-3, with D possibly TRBD2 on 6 matching bases. From germline, CDR1 is MRHNA and CDR2 SNTAGT. The CDR3 is 17 residues long. The V and J ends lost 0 bases and 2 bases respectively, with 15 bases between them.